These 13 T cell receptor beta chains share one sample of origin, sequenced in a study of blood T cell repertoires in COVID-19. Only in-frame clones appear in the TCRdb table, and some are missing; sequencing was by immunoSEQ multiplex PCR. The sample gives 52,000 or so clones, around 80% of which show up once; about a sixth is in the top ten. Sequencing was carried out using peripheral blood. The origin of the receptors is a middle-aged man with acute or convalescent COVID-19.

A few counts support this clone. The CDR3 loop reads CASSQDRKGATMHEQYF. The DNA of the CDR3 is TGCGCCAGCAGCCAAGATCGGAAGGGGGCTACTATGCACGAGCAGTACTTC. The chain uses TRBV4-1 and TRBJ2-7, with TRBD1 identical over 7 bases. CDR1 and CDR2 from the germline V gene are MGHRA and YSYEKL. This CDR3 comprises 17 residues. V was pared by 0 bases and J by 5 bases, with 13 bases of the junction left unmatched.

This chain uses TRBV6-5 with TRBJ2-3; D remains ambiguous. Per the germline V gene, CDR1 is MNHEY and CDR2 is SVGAGI. CDR3 size: 15 residues. V gave up 2 bases and J gave up 0 bases, with 9 bases separating them. The CDR3 DNA is TGTGCCAGCAGTTACACAGTGACCAGCACAGATACGCAGTATTTT. Its protein product is CASSYTVTSTDTQYF.

This clone was seen only a few times. The V gene is TRBV2, the J gene TRBJ2-5; the D call may be TRBD1 or TRBD2 (5 bases each). Germline CDR1 and CDR2: SNHLY and FYNNEI. Trimming left V 10 bases short and J 5 bases short, with 20 bases between. The CDR3 consists of 14 residues. For the CDR3, the DNA is TGTGCCACCAGGGCCCGTCTGAGGGCTGAGACCCAGTACTTC. It codes for CATRARLRAETQYF. Full variable domain (outside the CDR3, taken from reference TRBV2 and TRBJ2-5): EPEVTQTPSHQVTQMGQEVILRCVPISNHLYFYWYRQILGQKVEFLVSFYNNEISEKSEIFDDQFSVERPDGSNFTLKIRSTKLEDSAMYFCATRARLRAETQYFGPGTRLLVL.

In nucleotides, the CDR3 is TGTGCCAGCCGGGGACAGGGGGTTGTTAATGAGCAGTTCTTC. It yields the protein CASRGQGVVNEQFF. The chain carries TRBV18 and TRBJ2-1, with 11 nucleotides matching TRBD1. Germline lookup yields CDR1 KGHSH and CDR2 LQKENI. V was clipped by 8 bases and J by 7 bases; unmatched bases: 7. The CDR3 length is 14 residues.

CDR3 nucleotide sequence: TGTGCCACCAGGACAGGGTATGGAGATACGCAGTATTTT. Its translation is CATRTGYGDTQYF. The chain couples TRBV6-5 to TRBJ2-3; 8 bases line up with TRBD1. V lost 10 bases and J lost 5; bases outside the gene matches: 8. Per the germline V gene, CDR1 is MNHEY and CDR2 is SVGAGI. The CDR3 loop spans 13 amino acids.

The chain uses TRBV15 and TRBJ1-1; no firm D call. Germline V lookup: CDR1 LNHNV, CDR2 YYDKDF (reference sequence). This CDR3 comprises 15 residues. The ends were cut back, 5 bases at V and 4 bases at J, with 17 bases in the middle. In DNA form, the CDR3 reads TGTGCCACCAGCTTGAGGGCCTCTACGCCCACTGAAGCTTTCTTT. This sequence encodes CATSLRASTPTEAFF.

In this sample, this clone turned up once. The chain carries TRBV6-5 and TRBJ1-5, with 7 bases fitting TRBD1. The CDR3 loop spans 14 amino acids. Losses at the gene ends were 8 bases for V and 6 bases for J; bases not matched to a gene: 10. The germline V gene encodes CDR1 MNHEY and CDR2 SVGAGI. The CDR3 coding sequence is TGTGCCAGCCGTTCCGGGACAGTTAGTCAGCCCCAGCATTTT. Its translation: CASRSGTVSQPQHF.

As DNA, the CDR3 is TGTGCCAGCAGCTTGGAATTCAGCTCCTATAATTCACCCCTCCACTTT. Its translation is CASSLEFSSYNSPLHF. V gene TRBV5-4 combines with J gene TRBJ1-6; no clear D gene. Germline lookup yields CDR1 SGHNT and CDR2 YYREEE (reference sequence). The CDR3 covers 16 residues. V was clipped by 0 bases and J by 0 bases, with 7 bases between them.

The rearrangement uses TRBV19 and TRBJ2-3, with D perhaps TRBD1 (5 bases). This CDR3 comprises 13 residues. Trimming pared 5 bases from V and 3 bases from J, leaving 9 bases between. CDR1 and CDR2 from the germline V gene are LNHDA and SQIVND (reference sequence). The CDR3 region is CASSARQTDTQYF. The DNA for the CDR3 is TGTGCCAGTAGTGCAAGACAGACAGATACGCAGTATTTT.

J is TRBJ1-2 and V is TRBV6-5; 10 bases are a match to TRBD1. The trim removed 2 bases at V and 4 bases at J, leaving 7 bases unmatched. This CDR3 contains 16 residues. The germline gives CDR1 MNHEY, CDR2 SVGAGI. The CDR3 region has the DNA TGTGCCAGCAGTTACATCCGGACAGGGGGTAGCTATGGCTACACCTTC. Protein sequence: CASSYIRTGGSYGYTF.

V usage is TRBV4-2 and J usage is TRBJ2-7, with a possible D match to TRBD2 (5 bases). The CDR3 has 16 amino acids. Germline CDR1 and CDR2: LGHNA and YNFKEQ. Trimming removed 0 bases at V and 6 bases at J, with 18 bases between. The CDR3 here is CASSQDREGPLAEQYF. The CDR3 DNA follows: TGTGCCAGCAGCCAAGATCGGGAAGGCCCCCTTGCCGAGCAGTACTTC.

The chain recombines TRBV3-1 (or the pseudogene TRBV3-2) with TRBJ2-5; D is possibly TRBD2 (6 bases). CDR1 is LGHDT and CDR2 is YNNKEL in the germline V gene (reference sequence). V lost 4 bases and J 0 bases, leaving 9 bases between the germline ends. CDR3 length: 14 residues. The CDR3 DNA follows: TGTGCCAGCAGCCGGCGGGATTACCAAGAGACCCAGTACTTC. It translates to CASSRRDYQETQYF.

This clone was seen only a few times. The chain combines TRBV14 with TRBJ2-2; D gene uncertain. Germline values: CDR1 SGHDN, CDR2 FVKESK. This CDR3 comprises 14 residues. The V gene lost 3 bases and the J gene lost 8 bases, with 13 bases spanning the gap. This CDR3 is CASSHDLNGGELFF. The CDR3 DNA sequence: TGTGCCAGCAGCCATGACCTGAACGGGGGGGAGCTGTTTTTT.